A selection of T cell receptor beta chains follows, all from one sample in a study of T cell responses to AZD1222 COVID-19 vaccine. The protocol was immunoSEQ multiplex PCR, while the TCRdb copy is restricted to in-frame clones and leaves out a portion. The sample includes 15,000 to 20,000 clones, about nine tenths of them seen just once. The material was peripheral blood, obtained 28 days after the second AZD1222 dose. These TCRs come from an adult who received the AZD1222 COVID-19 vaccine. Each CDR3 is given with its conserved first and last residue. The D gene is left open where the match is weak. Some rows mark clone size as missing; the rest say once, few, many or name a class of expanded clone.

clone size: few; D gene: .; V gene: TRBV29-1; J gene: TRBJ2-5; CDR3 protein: CSTQYGGQETQYF; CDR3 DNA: TGCAGCACCCAGTATGGGGGGCAAGAGACCCAGTACTTC
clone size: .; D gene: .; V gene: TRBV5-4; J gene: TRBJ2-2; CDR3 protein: CASSPRYGELFF; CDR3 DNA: TGTGCCAGCAGCCCGAGGTACGGGGAGCTGTTTTTT
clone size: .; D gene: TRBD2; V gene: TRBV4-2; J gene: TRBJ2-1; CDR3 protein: CASSQEGGSTYNEQFF; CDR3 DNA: TGTGCCAGCAGCCAAGAAGGCGGGAGTACCTACAATGAGCAGTTCTTC
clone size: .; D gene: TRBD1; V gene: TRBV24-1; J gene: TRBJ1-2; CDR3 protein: CATSQDRGQGYTF; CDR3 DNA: TGTGCCACCAGTCAAGACAGGGGCCAGGGCTACACCTTC
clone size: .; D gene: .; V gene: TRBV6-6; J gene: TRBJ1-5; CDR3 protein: CASSPRFRGGSRQPQHF; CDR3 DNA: TGTGCCAGCAGTCCGAGGTTTAGGGGGGGCAGCAGGCAGCCCCAGCATTTT
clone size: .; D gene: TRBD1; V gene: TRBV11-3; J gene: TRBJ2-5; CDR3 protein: CASSHRGLGTETQYF; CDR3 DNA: TGTGCCAGCAGCCACAGGGGGTTGGGGACGGAGACCCAGTACTTC
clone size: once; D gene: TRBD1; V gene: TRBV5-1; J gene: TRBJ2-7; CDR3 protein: CASSLSRGRNYEQYF; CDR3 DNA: TGCGCCAGCAGCTTGTCCAGGGGGCGCAACTACGAGCAGTACTTC
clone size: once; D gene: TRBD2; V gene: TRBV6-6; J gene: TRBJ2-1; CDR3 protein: CASSSGLLEQFF; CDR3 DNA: TGTGCCAGCAGCTCGGGACTACTAGAGCAGTTCTTC
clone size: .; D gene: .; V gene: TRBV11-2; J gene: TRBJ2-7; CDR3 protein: CASSRLIYEQYF; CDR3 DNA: TGTGCCAGCAGCCGGCTTATTTACGAGCAGTACTTC
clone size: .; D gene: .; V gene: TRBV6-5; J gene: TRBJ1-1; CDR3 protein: CASSRGGTEAFF; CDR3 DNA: TGTGCCAGCAGCAGGGGCGGGACTGAAGCTTTCTTT
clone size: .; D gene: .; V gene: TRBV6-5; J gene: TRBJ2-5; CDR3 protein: CASRSPIQETQYF; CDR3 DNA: TGTGCCAGCAGGTCCCCGATCCAAGAGACCCAGTACTTC
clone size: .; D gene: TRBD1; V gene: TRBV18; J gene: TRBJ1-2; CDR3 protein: CASSAIGPGTGLKGYTF; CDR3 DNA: TGTGCCAGCTCAGCCATTGGGCCGGGGACAGGGCTTAAGGGCTACACCTTC
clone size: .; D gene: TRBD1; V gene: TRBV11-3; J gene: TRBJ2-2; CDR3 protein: CASSSGTGNTGELFF; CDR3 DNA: TGTGCCAGCAGCTCCGGGACAGGGAACACCGGGGAGCTGTTTTTT
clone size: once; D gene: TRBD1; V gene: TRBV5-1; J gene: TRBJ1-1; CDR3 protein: CASSPSTGGGGTEAFF; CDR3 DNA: TGCGCCAGCAGCCCCTCGACAGGGGGCGGTGGCACTGAAGCTTTCTTT
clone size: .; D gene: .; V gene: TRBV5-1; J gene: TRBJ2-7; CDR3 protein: CASSQGGYEQYF; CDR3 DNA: TGCGCCAGCAGCCAAGGAGGCTACGAGCAGTACTTC
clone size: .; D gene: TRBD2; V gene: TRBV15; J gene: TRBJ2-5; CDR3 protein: CATSRDLAGRQETQYF; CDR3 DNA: TGTGCCACCAGCAGAGATCTAGCGGGTAGGCAAGAGACCCAGTACTTC
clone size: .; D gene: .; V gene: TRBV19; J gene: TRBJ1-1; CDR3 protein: CASGLGTEAFF; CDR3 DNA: TGTGCCTCGGGGTTGGGGACTGAAGCTTTCTTT
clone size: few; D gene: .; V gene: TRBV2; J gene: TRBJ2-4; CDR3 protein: CASSDRGPAKNIQYF; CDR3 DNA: TGTGCCAGCAGTGACCGGGGTCCTGCCAAAAACATTCAGTACTTC
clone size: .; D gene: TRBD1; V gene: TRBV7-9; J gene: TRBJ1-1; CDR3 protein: CASSFTGGRDTEAFF; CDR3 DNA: TGTGCCAGCAGCTTCACAGGGGGCAGGGACACTGAAGCTTTCTTT
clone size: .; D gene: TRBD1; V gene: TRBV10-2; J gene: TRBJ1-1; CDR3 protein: CASRFDRDTEAFF; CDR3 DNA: TGCGCCAGCAGGTTCGACAGGGACACTGAAGCTTTCTTT
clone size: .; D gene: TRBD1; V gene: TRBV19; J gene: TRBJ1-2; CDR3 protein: CASTRTGVQPVGYTF; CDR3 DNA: TGTGCCAGTACCCGGACAGGAGTTCAACCAGTTGGCTACACCTTC
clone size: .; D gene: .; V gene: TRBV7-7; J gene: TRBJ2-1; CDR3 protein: CASSLGASGFGEQFF; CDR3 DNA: TGTGCTAGCAGCTTAGGAGCGAGCGGATTCGGTGAGCAGTTCTTC
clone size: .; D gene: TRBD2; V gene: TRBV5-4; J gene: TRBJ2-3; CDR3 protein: CASSLAGGIADTQYF; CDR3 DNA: TGTGCCAGCAGCTTAGCGGGGGGGATCGCAGATACGCAGTATTTT
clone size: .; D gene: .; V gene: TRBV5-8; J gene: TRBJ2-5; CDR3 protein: CASSARGLYQETQYF; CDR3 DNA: TGTGCCAGCAGCGCGAGGGGGTTGTACCAAGAGACCCAGTACTTC
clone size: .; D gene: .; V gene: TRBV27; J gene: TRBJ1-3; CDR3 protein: CASSLGGRAGNTIYF; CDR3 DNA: TGTGCCAGCAGTTTGGGAGGACGGGCTGGAAACACCATATATTTT
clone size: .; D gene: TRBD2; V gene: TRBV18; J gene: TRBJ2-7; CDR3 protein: CASSPGTSAYEQYF; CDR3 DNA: TGTGCCAGCTCACCAGGGACTAGCGCCTACGAGCAGTACTTC
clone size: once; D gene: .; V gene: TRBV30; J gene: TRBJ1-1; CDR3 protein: CAWRQGRGNTEAFF; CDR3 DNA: TGTGCCTGGAGGCAGGGGCGCGGAAACACTGAAGCTTTCTTT
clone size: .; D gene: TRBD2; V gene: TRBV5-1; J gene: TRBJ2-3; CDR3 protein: CASSLTSGEPSGQYF; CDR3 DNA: TGCGCCAGCAGCTTGACTAGCGGGGAACCTTCGGGGCAGTATTTT
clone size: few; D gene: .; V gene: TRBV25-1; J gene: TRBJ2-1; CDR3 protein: CASSESTGVPPEQFF; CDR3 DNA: TGTGCCAGCAGTGAATCGACGGGAGTCCCTCCTGAGCAGTTCTTC
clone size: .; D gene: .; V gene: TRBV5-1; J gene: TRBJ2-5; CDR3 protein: CASSSDGGSEETQYF; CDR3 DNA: TGCGCCAGCAGCTCGGACGGGGGATCCGAAGAGACCCAGTACTTC
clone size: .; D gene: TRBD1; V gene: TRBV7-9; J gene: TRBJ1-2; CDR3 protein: CASSSIRDRGTYGYTF; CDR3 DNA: TGTGCCAGCAGCTCGATCCGGGACAGGGGAACCTATGGCTACACCTTC
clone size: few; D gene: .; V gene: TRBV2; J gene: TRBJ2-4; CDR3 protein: CASSESSLLAKNIQYF; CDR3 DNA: TGTGCCAGCAGTGAAAGTAGTCTCTTAGCCAAAAACATTCAGTACTTC
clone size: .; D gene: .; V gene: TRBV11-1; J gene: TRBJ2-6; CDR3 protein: CASSTRGRSGANVLTF; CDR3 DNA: TGTGCCAGCAGCACCCGGGGGCGCTCTGGGGCCAACGTCCTGACTTTC
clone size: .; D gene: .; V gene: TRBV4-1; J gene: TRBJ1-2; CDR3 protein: CASSQDSRQAYGYTF; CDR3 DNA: TGCGCCAGCAGCCAAGATTCCCGACAGGCCTATGGCTACACCTTC
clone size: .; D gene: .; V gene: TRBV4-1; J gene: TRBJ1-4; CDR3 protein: CASSHRLGRGPTNEKLFF; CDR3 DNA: TGCGCCAGCAGCCATAGACTGGGCAGAGGCCCAACTAATGAAAAACTGTTTTTT
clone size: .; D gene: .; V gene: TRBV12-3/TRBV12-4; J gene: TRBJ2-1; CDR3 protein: CASSLNRNNEQFF; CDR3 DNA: TGTGCCAGCAGTTTAAACAGAAACAATGAGCAGTTCTTC
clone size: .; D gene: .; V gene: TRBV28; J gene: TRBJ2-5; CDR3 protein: CASSLSPGLGSVAQNPQYF; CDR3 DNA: TGTGCCAGCAGCCTTTCCCCTGGACTGGGGTCGGTGGCACAAAACCCCCAGTACTTC
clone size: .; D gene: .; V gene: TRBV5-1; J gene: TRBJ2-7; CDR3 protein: CASSLHTTYEQYF; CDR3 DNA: TGCGCCAGCAGCTTGCACACCACCTACGAGCAGTACTTC
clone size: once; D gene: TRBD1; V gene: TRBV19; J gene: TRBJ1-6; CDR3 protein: CASSFWTGNSPLHF; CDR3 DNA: TGTGCCAGTAGTTTCTGGACAGGCAATTCACCCCTCCACTTT
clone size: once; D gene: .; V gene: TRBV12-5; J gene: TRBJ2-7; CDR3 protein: CASGPHRGEQYF; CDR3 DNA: TGTGCTAGTGGTCCCCACCGGGGCGAGCAGTACTTC
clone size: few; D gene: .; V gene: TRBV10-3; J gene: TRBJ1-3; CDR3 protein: CAIRPRSGNTIYF; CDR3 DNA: TGTGCCATCAGACCCCGCTCTGGAAACACCATATATTTT
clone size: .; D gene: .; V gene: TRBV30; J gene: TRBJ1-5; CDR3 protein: CAAGEGMSNQPQHF; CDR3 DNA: TGTGCCGCGGGGGAGGGGATGAGCAATCAGCCCCAGCATTTT
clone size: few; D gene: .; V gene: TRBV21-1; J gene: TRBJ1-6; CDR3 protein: CASSKVETANSPLHF; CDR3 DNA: TGTGCCAGCAGCAAGGTGGAAACAGCGAATTCACCCCTCCACTTT
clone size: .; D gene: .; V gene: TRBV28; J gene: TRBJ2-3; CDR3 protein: CASSLSRATDTQYF; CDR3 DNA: TGTGCCAGCAGTTTATCCAGGGCCACAGATACGCAGTATTTT
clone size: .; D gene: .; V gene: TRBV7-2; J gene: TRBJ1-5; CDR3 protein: CASSLVVNSNQPQHF; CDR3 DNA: TGTGCCAGCAGCTTAGTAGTAAATAGCAATCAGCCCCAGCATTTT
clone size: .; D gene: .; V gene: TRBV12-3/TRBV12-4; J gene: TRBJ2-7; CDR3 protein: CASSLGSTYEQYF; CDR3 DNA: TGTGCCAGCAGTTTAGGTTCAACCTACGAGCAGTACTTC
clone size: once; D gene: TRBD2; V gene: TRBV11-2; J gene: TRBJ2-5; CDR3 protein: CASSATLAGKTQYF; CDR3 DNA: TGTGCCAGCAGCGCCACACTAGCGGGAAAGACCCAGTACTTC
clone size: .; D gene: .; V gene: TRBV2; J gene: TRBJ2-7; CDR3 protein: CASSSRGALYEQYF; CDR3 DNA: TGTGCCAGCAGTAGCAGGGGGGCCCTCTACGAGCAGTACTTC
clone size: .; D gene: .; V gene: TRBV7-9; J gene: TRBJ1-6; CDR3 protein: CASSWAGVNSPLHF; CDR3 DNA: TGTGCCAGCAGCTGGGCAGGAGTAAATTCACCCCTCCACTTT
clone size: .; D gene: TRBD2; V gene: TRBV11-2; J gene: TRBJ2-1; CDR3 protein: CASSPISLAGGSGYNEQFF; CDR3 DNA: TGTGCCAGCAGCCCTATTAGCCTAGCGGGGGGCTCCGGGTACAATGAGCAGTTCTTC
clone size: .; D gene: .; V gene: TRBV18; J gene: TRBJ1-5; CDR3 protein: CASSPDVGGQNQPQHF; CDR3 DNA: TGTGCCAGCTCACCAGATGTGGGAGGCCAAAATCAGCCCCAGCATTTT
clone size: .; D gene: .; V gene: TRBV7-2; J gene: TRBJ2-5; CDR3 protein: CASSKEILAGQYF; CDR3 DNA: TGTGCCAGCAGCAAAGAAATACTGGCAGGGCAGTACTTC
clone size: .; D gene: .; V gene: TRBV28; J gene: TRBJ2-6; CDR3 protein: CASSLPASGANVLTF; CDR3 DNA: TGTGCCAGCAGCCTTCCCGCCTCTGGGGCCAACGTCCTGACTTTC
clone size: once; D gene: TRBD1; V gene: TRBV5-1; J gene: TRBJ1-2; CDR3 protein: CASSQPDRAFRNYGYTF; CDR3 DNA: TGCGCCAGCAGCCAACCGGACAGGGCCTTCAGGAACTATGGCTACACCTTC
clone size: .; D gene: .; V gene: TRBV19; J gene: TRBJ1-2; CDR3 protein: CASSIRRGFYGYTF; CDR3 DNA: TGTGCCAGTAGTATTAGGCGGGGGTTTTATGGCTACACCTTC
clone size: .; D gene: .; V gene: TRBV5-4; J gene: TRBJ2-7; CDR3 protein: CASSTPTLRNHYEQYF; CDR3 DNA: TGTGCCAGCAGCACCCCGACTTTGCGGAACCACTACGAGCAGTACTTC
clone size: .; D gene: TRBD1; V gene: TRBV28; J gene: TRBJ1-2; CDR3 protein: CASTRQGAVYGYTF; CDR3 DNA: TGTGCCAGCACCCGACAGGGGGCGGTCTATGGCTACACCTTC
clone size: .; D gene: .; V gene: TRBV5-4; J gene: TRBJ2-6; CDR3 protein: CASSRRDSGANVLTF; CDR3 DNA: TGTGCCAGCAGCCGTAGGGACTCTGGGGCCAACGTCCTGACTTTC
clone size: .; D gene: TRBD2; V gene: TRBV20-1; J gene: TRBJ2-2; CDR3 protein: CSASSSGTGELFF; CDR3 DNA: TGCAGTGCTAGTTCTAGCGGCACCGGGGAGCTGTTTTTT